Detailed here is one T cell receptor (beta chain). Sequencing used immunoSEQ multiplex PCR; TCRdb keeps in-frame clones, though not all of them. Of about 670,000 clones detected, more than 80% appear once; the ten largest clones hold about 0.24%. This specimen belongs to a study of blood T cell repertoires in COVID-19. Unmatched junction bases numbered 3, after V lost 3 bases and J lost 3 bases. Germline CDR1 and CDR2: SGHDN and FVKESK. CDR3 length equals 14 residues. The rearrangement links TRBV14 to TRBJ1-2, with 8 bases fitting TRBD1. The material sequenced was peripheral blood. This TCR came from a woman aged 18 to 35 with acute or convalescent COVID-19. The CDR3 reads CASSQTDRDYGYTF. The CDR3 nucleotides read TGTGCCAGCAGCCAGACGGACAGGGACTATGGCTACACCTTC.